The 9 T cell receptor beta chains below were found in one sample sequenced in a study of T cell responses to AZD1222 COVID-19 vaccine. Produced via immunoSEQ multiplex PCR; TCRdb's table is partial and in-frame only. The sample records roughly 150,000 clones, around 91% being singletons. The sequencing here drew on peripheral blood, taken 28 days after the second AZD1222 dose. These receptor sequences come from an adult who received the AZD1222 COVID-19 vaccine.

The chain joins TRBV12-3 or TRBV12-4 to TRBJ2-5; tentatively, D is TRBD2 (6 bases). V shed 6 bases and J shed 5 bases, with 13 bases lying between them. The CDR3 totals 13 residues. Here the CDR3 DNA reads TGTGCCAGCAGCTTGGGTGCGGGGGAGACCCAGTACTTC. This translates into CASSLGAGETQYF.

CDR3 sequence: CASSRQSTGGFGEQYF. The CDR3 nucleotides are TGTGCCAGCAGCCGCCAGTCGACAGGAGGATTCGGGGAGCAGTACTTC. This chain links TRBV7-6 with TRBJ2-7, with D possibly TRBD1 on 6 matching bases. CDR3 length: 16 residues. Germline CDR1 is SGHVS and CDR2 is FNYEAQ. V lost 5 bases, J lost 7 bases, and 24 bases lay in between.

The V gene is TRBV6-2 or TRBV6-3, the J gene TRBJ1-2; D remains ambiguous. The CDR3 covers 12 residues. CDR1 and CDR2 (germline): MNHEY, SVGEGT. Trimming removed 4 bases from V and 3 bases from J, with 6 bases in between. The CDR3 protein is CASSSIYYGYTF. In DNA form, the CDR3 reads TGTGCCAGCAGTTCGATATACTATGGCTACACCTTC.

This clone was seen a handful of times. The chain couples TRBV6-1 to TRBJ1-2; a weak D match, TRBD1 (5 bases). V lost 2 bases, J lost 5 bases, and 12 bases lay in between. The CDR3 is 14 amino acids. CDR1 and CDR2 (germline): MNHNS, SASEGT. CDR3 DNA sequence: TGTGCCAGCAGTGAAAATACAGGCGTATATGGCTACACCTTC. Translating gives CASSENTGVYGYTF.

The genes are TRBV10-3 and TRBJ2-7; D possibly corresponds to TRBD1 (6 bases). Germline V gene data show CDR1 as ENHRY and CDR2 as SYGVKD. Trimming stripped 9 bases from V and 5 bases from J, with 20 bases between. This CDR3 spans 14 amino acids. CDR3 protein: CAIQGNIGRDEQYF. The CDR3 bases are TGTGCCATACAGGGTAACATCGGTCGGGACGAGCAGTACTTC.

This chain links TRBV7-3 with TRBJ1-1, with no clear D. Germline CDR1 reads SGHTA; CDR2 reads FQGTGA. Trimming took off 5 bases at V and 0 bases at J, with 16 bases between the two ends. The CDR3 is 16 residues long. In DNA form, the CDR3 reads TGTGCCAGCAGCCGGAGTCAGGCTACCTTGAACACTGAAGCTTTCTTT. Its protein product is CASSRSQATLNTEAFF.

V and J are TRBV7-2 and TRBJ1-2; 10 bases align to TRBD1. Per the germline V gene, CDR1 is SGHTA and CDR2 is FQGNSA. This CDR3 region has 18 residues. With 0 bases clipped from V and 3 bases from J, the junction kept 10 bases outside the gene matches. CDR3 nucleotides: TGTGCCAGCAGCTTAGCGCCCGGACAGGGGGGCAAAGACTATGGCTACACCTTC. This sequence encodes CASSLAPGQGGKDYGYTF.

A single count supports this clone. The chain links TRBV5-5 to TRBJ2-7; the match to TRBD1 covers 9 bases. The germline V gene encodes CDR1 SGHKS and CDR2 YYEKEE (reference sequence). The CDR3 is made up of 16 amino acids. The V segment lost 2 bases and the J segment 2 bases; nucleotides outside the gene matches: 8. CDR3 nucleotides: TGTGCCAGCAGCTTTCAGGGACAGGGTGTCCCCTACGAGCAGTACTTC. Amino acids: CASSFQGQGVPYEQYF.

The chain couples TRBV28 to TRBJ2-2; D not resolved. Germline V gives CDR1 MDHEN, CDR2 SYDVKM. V lost 6 bases to trimming and J lost 2 bases, with 7 bases between them. CDR3 length equals 13 residues. The chain's CDR3 is CASSAYNTGELFF. The DNA of the CDR3 is TGTGCCAGCAGCGCTTATAACACCGGGGAGCTGTTTTTT.